A single sample is the source of the 16 T cell receptor beta chains below, sequenced in a study of STAT3 mutations in large granular lymphocyte leukemia. Notes on the study in general: In T-cell large granular lymphocyte leukemia, about half of patients showed multiple immunodominant subclonotypes.

Some clones are missing from TCRdb's copy, which holds only in-frame ones; the method was immunoSEQ multiplex PCR. The table includes about 24,000 clones, approximately 94% detected once. For these receptors, no antigen is known. Sequences were obtained from peripheral blood mononuclear cells. The receptors were gathered from a man in his forties with T-cell large granular lymphocyte leukemia. Some clones in this sample may be carry-over from other donors' samples.

The V gene is TRBV5-4, the J gene TRBJ2-7; 8 nucleotides match TRBD1. In germline, CDR1 is SGHNT, CDR2 YYREEE (reference sequence). Trimming at V came to 1 base and at J to 7 bases, leaving 10 bases not matched to a gene. The CDR3 is made up of 15 amino acids. The CDR3 protein is CASSLPGTGGREQYF. DNA for the CDR3: TGTGCCAGCAGCTTGCCGGGCACAGGGGGGAGGGAGCAGTACTTC. The whole variable domain, filled in from reference TRBV5-4 and TRBJ2-7, reads ETGVTQSPTHLIKTRGQQVTLRCSSQSGHNTVSWYQQALGQGPQFIFQYYREEENGRGNFPPRFSGLQFPNYSSELNVNALELDDSALYLCASSLPGTGGREQYFGPGTRLTVT.

The chain recombines TRBV29-1 with TRBJ2-5; 11 nucleotides line up with TRBD1. Trimming at V came to 7 bases and at J to 5 bases, leaving 9 bases not matched to a gene. This CDR3 is 14 amino acids long. Germline V lookup: CDR1 SQVTM, CDR2 ANQGSEA. CDR3 sequence reads: CSGTGGTGMETQYF. The DNA of the CDR3 is TGCAGCGGGACAGGGGGCACCGGGATGGAGACCCAGTACTTC. The entire variable domain, with the rest obtained from reference TRBV29-1 and TRBJ2-5, is as follows: SAVISQKPSRDICQRGTSLTIQCQVDSQVTMMFWYRQQPGQSLTLIATANQGSEATYESGFVIDKFPISRPNLTFSTLTVSNMSPEDSSIYLCSGTGGTGMETQYFGPGTRLLVL.

The chain combines TRBV11-2 with TRBJ2-1; 13 bases match TRBD2. The germline CDR1 and CDR2 sequences are SGHAT and FQNNGV. The CDR3 spans 15 residues. J gave up 6 bases and V 6 bases, and 5 bases lay outside the gene matches. The chain's CDR3 is CASSWTSGGFNEQFF. The CDR3 DNA is TGTGCCAGCAGTTGGACTAGCGGGGGTTTCAATGAGCAGTTCTTC.

The rearrangement uses TRBV2 and TRBJ1-6; 7 bases align to TRBD1. The V gene's germline CDR1 is SNHLY and CDR2 FYNNEI. The CDR3 sequence is 15 residues long. Trimming removed 8 bases from V and 7 bases from J; junction bases left unmatched: 11. In DNA, the CDR3 is TGTGCCAGCGACACGAGTCTGGGACAGAATTCACCCCTCCACTTT. This codes for CASDTSLGQNSPLHF. The full variable domain, in which reference TRBV2 and TRBJ1-6 provide the parts outside the CDR3, is EPEVTQTPSHQVTQMGQEVILRCVPISNHLYFYWYRQILGQKVEFLVSFYNNEISEKSEIFDDQFSVERPDGSNFTLKIRSTKLEDSAMYFCASDTSLGQNSPLHFGNGTRLTVT.

The chain is built from TRBV6-6 and TRBJ2-7; D is ambiguous. CDR1 is MNHNY, CDR2 SVGAGI, per germline (reference sequence). The V gene lost 0 bases and the J gene lost 3 bases, with 6 bases spanning the gap. The CDR3 runs to 13 residues. CDR3 loop: CASSYSLGYEQYF. CDR3 nucleotide sequence: TGTGCCAGCAGTTACTCGCTAGGCTACGAGCAGTACTTC.

V is TRBV29-1 and J is TRBJ2-5, with D unclear. Germline V lookup: CDR1 SQVTM, CDR2 ANQGSEA. The CDR3 totals 11 residues. CDR3 in amino acids: CTGLRGETQYF. CDR3 DNA: TGCACGGGCCTCCGTGGGGAGACCCAGTACTTC. Filled out from reference TRBV29-1 and TRBJ2-5, the complete variable domain reads SAVISQKPSRDICQRGTSLTIQCQVDSQVTMMFWYRQQPGQSLTLIATANQGSEATYESGFVIDKFPISRPNLTFSTLTVSNMSPEDSSIYLCTGLRGETQYFGPGTRLLVL.

This chain connects TRBV28 to TRBJ2-7; D not resolved. The CDR3 runs 11 residues. V was pared by 2 bases and J by 4 bases, with 3 bases between. CDR1 is MDHEN and CDR2 is SYDVKM in the germline V gene. CDR3 loop: CASSLEYEQYF. The DNA for the CDR3 is TGTGCCAGCAGTTTAGAGTACGAGCAGTACTTC.

The chain recombines TRBV6-5 with TRBJ1-2, with D uncertain. The CDR3 is 14 residues long. Germline-derived CDR1 and CDR2 are MNHEY and SVGAGI. The ends were cut back, 6 bases at V and 8 bases at J, with 19 bases in the middle. This chain's CDR3 is CASRPTAWGNGYTF. The CDR3 DNA reads as TGTGCCAGCAGGCCCACGGCATGGGGTAACGGCTACACCTTC.

The chain carries TRBV19 and TRBJ1-5, with D perhaps matching TRBD1 (6 bases). Germline V lookup: CDR1 LNHDA, CDR2 SQIVND (reference sequence). The CDR3 covers 16 residues. V dropped 0 bases and J dropped 4 bases, with 13 bases sitting between them. CDR3 sequence reads: CASSIDGGLGNQPQHF. The CDR3 DNA reads TGTGCCAGTAGTATAGACGGGGGGCTTGGGAATCAGCCCCAGCATTTT.

This sequence joins TRBV10-2 and TRBJ2-7; a possible D gene is TRBD1 (5 bases). The CDR3 contains 11 residues. V was pared by 7 bases and J by 4 bases, with 8 bases between. Germline V gives CDR1 WSHSY, CDR2 SAAADI. CDR3 protein: CASTTGYEQYF. The CDR3 DNA reads as TGCGCCAGCACCACAGGTTACGAGCAGTACTTC.

The chain uses TRBV5-1 and TRBJ2-7, with D tentatively TRBD1 or TRBD2 (5 bases each). Per germline, CDR1 SGHRS and CDR2 YFSETQ. V lost 4 bases and J lost 6, with 17 bases in between. The CDR3 totals 14 residues. The CDR3 reads CASSTSGTAGEQYF. The DNA for the CDR3 is TGCGCCAGCAGCACCTCGGGGACGGCGGGCGAGCAGTACTTC. Full variable domain (rest looked up from reference TRBV5-1 and TRBJ2-7): KAGVTQTPRYLIKTRGQQVTLSCSPISGHRSVSWYQQTPGQGLQFLFEYFSETQRNKGNFPGRFSGRQFSNSRSEMNVSTLELGDSALYLCASSTSGTAGEQYFGPGTRLTVT.

The chain has TRBV6-6 and TRBJ1-5; TRBD1 matches 8 bases. V lost 6 bases, J lost 9 bases, and 10 bases stayed unmatched. This CDR3 comprises 14 residues. Germline lookup yields CDR1 MNHNY and CDR2 SVGAGI (reference sequence). The CDR3 DNA sequence: TGTGCCAGCAGCACCACGGACAGGGTTCGGCCCCAGCATTTT. Translating gives CASSTTDRVRPQHF.

The chain employs TRBV2 and TRBJ1-4; tentative D call: TRBD1 (6 bases). The CDR3 length is 13 residues. Trimming cost V 8 bases and J 8 bases, with 15 bases left between them. Germline V CDR1 and CDR2: SNHLY, FYNNEI. The DNA for the CDR3 is TGTGCCAGCCGGAGGGGGGTTGGGGAAAAACTGTTTTTT. It yields the protein CASRRGVGEKLFF.

The chain has TRBV7-9 and TRBJ1-5, with D possibly being TRBD1 (5 bases). The germline V gene has CDR1 SEHNR and CDR2 FQNEAQ (reference sequence). There are 14 residues in the CDR3. The V end was cut by 3 bases, the J end by 4 bases, with 10 bases between. The CDR3 is CASSLGGLNQPQHF. In DNA, the CDR3 is TGTGCCAGCAGCTTGGGGGGTTTGAATCAGCCCCAGCATTTT.

The chain is built from TRBV7-2 and TRBJ1-6, with D uncertain. The V gene lost 0 bases and the J gene lost 7 bases, with 13 bases spanning the gap. CDR3 size: 16 residues. Germline CDR1 is SGHTA and CDR2 is FQGNSA. The CDR3 DNA reads as TGTGCCAGCAGCTTAGCGCTTAGAGCCCTGAATTCACCCCTCCACTTT. Its protein product is CASSLALRALNSPLHF.

CDR3: CASSQDIRGGYTF. The CDR3 DNA sequence: TGCGCCAGCAGCCAAGATATAAGGGGCGGCTACACCTTC. The V and J genes are TRBV4-1 and TRBJ1-2, with D tentatively TRBD1 (5 bases). Trimming stripped 0 bases from V and 8 bases from J, with 10 bases between. The CDR3 loop spans 13 amino acids. CDR1 and CDR2 from the germline V gene are MGHRA and YSYEKL.